This T cell receptor beta chain derives from a study of blood T cell repertoires in COVID-19. This clone showed up just a few times. Measured with immunoSEQ multiplex PCR; TCRdb has only the in-frame clones, and not every one. The sample contains 350,000 to 450,000 clones, about four fifths of which appear only once. Participant ages covered about 18 to 100 years across approximately 25 US areas. Germline V gene lookup returns CDR1 MNHEY and CDR2 SMNVEV (reference sequence). This CDR3 is 15 amino acids long. V was cut by 2 bases and J by 0 bases, with 10 bases left in between. The sequenced sample was PBMCs or T cells enriched from blood (not recorded which). The chain employs TRBV27 and TRBJ1-1, with D perhaps TRBD1 (6 bases). The sequence was obtained from a woman in her forties or fifties who had recovered from COVID-19. This chain's CDR3 is CASSLLGHLNTEAFF. CDR3 bases: TGTGCCAGCAGTTTACTGGGACACCTGAACACTGAAGCTTTCTTT.